This is a list of T cell receptor beta chains from one sample in a study of PD-L1 blockade in urothelial cancer. Method: immunoSEQ multiplex PCR; TCRdb's copy keeps in-frame clones and lacks some. Of tens of thousands of clones in the sample, 82% were seen once. This sample comprised PBMCs, obtained around atezolizumab (anti-PD-L1) treatment. These receptors were collected from a man aged 65-85 years with urothelial cancer. The CDR3 runs from the conserved cysteine through the conserved F or W. The D gene is left open where the match is weak. The size entry is marked missing in some rows and otherwise reads once, few, many or a size class.

d_call j_call v_call clone_size cdr3_aa cdr3_nt
TRBD1 TRBJ2-2 TRBV5-1 - CASSPGQGGTGELFF TGCGCCAGCAGCCCGGGACAGGGGGGAACCGGGGAGCTGTTTTTT
- TRBJ2-5 TRBV7-2 - CASSPTAIQETQYF TGTGCCAGCAGCCCAACCGCTATCCAAGAGACCCAGTACTTC
- TRBJ1-2 TRBV6-1 - CASSGSLYGYTF TGTGCCAGCAGTGGCAGTCTCTATGGCTACACCTTC
TRBD1 TRBJ1-2 TRBV5-4 - CASSASGTGNFYGYTF TGTGCCAGCAGCGCCTCCGGGACAGGGAATTTCTATGGCTACACCTTC
- TRBJ1-4 TRBV30 once CACPTAATNEKLFF TGTGCCTGTCCTACAGCTGCAACTAATGAAAAACTGTTTTTT
- TRBJ1-1 TRBV7-2 few CASSPGGTPPVRTEAFF TGTGCCAGCAGCCCGGGAGGCACGCCCCCGGTTAGGACTGAAGCTTTCTTT
- TRBJ2-6 TRBV4-2 - CASSQVTPMDIPVLTF TGTGCCAGCAGCCAAGTTACGCCGATGGACATACCCGTCCTGACTTTC
- TRBJ1-5 TRBV7-2 - CASSPGVNQPQHF TGTGCCAGCAGCCCAGGGGTGAATCAGCCCCAGCATTTT
TRBD1 TRBJ2-7 TRBV7-9 medium-sized CASTDRVWYEQYF TGTGCCAGTACGGACAGGGTGTGGTACGAGCAGTACTTC
- TRBJ1-1 TRBV11-1 medium-sized CASSWGVMNTEAFF TGTGCCAGCAGCTGGGGGGTTATGAACACTGAAGCTTTCTTT
TRBD2 TRBJ2-1 TRBV7-2 - CASSPRGAGTLGNEQFF TGTGCCAGCAGCCCCCGAGGAGCGGGGACCCTAGGGAATGAGCAGTTCTTC
- TRBJ2-4 TRBV5-4 few CASSSEGGGNIQYF TGTGCCAGCAGCTCCGAGGGAGGAGGGAACATTCAGTACTTC
TRBD2 TRBJ2-3 TRBV5-4 - CVSSTGRGGGATGETQYF TGTGTCAGCAGCACCGGGCGGGGCGGGGGGGCAACGGGGGAAACGCAGTATTTT
- TRBJ1-1 TRBV14 - CASSRMGRGGTEAFF TGTGCCAGCAGCCGAATGGGTAGGGGAGGGACTGAAGCTTTCTTT
- TRBJ1-4 TRBV1 - CTSSIKQGVMKKLFF TGCACCAGCAGCATTAAACAGGGGGTAATGAAAAAACTGTTTTTT
- TRBJ2-1 TRBV5-1 - CASSGTPTENEQFF TGCGCCAGCAGTGGGACACCGACGGAGAATGAGCAGTTCTTC
- TRBJ1-3 TRBV7-3 - CASSQAGAVGNTIYF TGTGCCAGCAGCCAGGCAGGGGCCGTTGGAAACACCATATATTTT
- TRBJ2-7 TRBV7-8 - CASSRTENIIYEQYF TGTGCCAGCAGCCGGACAGAAAACATAATCTACGAGCAGTACTTC
TRBD2 TRBJ2-1 TRBV5-1 few CASSRTSGIRYEQFF TGCGCCAGCAGCCGTACTAGCGGGATAAGGTATGAGCAGTTCTTC
- TRBJ2-2 TRBV18 once CASSLDLGANTGELFF TGTGCCAGCTCATTGGACTTAGGCGCGAACACCGGGGAGCTGTTTTTT
TRBD1 TRBJ1-1 TRBV9 - CASSRDSWNTEAFF TGTGCCAGCAGCAGGGACAGTTGGAACACTGAAGCTTTCTTT
- TRBJ1-1 TRBV28 - CATVGTPNTEAFF TGTGCCACAGTAGGGACACCCAACACTGAAGCTTTCTTT
- TRBJ2-2 TRBV18 - CASSPRGALANTGELFF TGTGCCAGCTCACCACGGGGCGCTCTCGCGAACACCGGGGAGCTGTTTTTT
TRBD1 TRBJ2-7 TRBV2 - CASERDRLSYEQYF TGTGCCAGTGAAAGGGACAGGCTTTCCTACGAGCAGTACTTC
- TRBJ1-5 TRBV4-3 - CASSQDWGGNQPQHF TGCGCCAGCAGCCAAGATTGGGGAGGGAACCAGCCCCAGCATTTT
TRBD1 TRBJ1-4 TRBV15 - CATREIMVRGTGGEKLFF TGTGCCACCAGAGAAATAATGGTCAGGGGGACAGGGGGTGAAAAACTGTTTTTT
- TRBJ1-1 TRBV5-6 - CASIPRFRGTEAFF TGTGCCAGCATTCCTAGGTTCAGGGGCACTGAAGCTTTCTTT
- TRBJ1-5 TRBV2 - CASTGLISNQPQHF TGTGCCAGTACGGGACTGATTAGCAATCAGCCCCAGCATTTT
TRBD2 TRBJ2-1 TRBV5-1 - CASSLEGLAGSEQFF TGCGCCAGCAGCTTGGAGGGGCTAGCGGGGTCTGAGCAGTTCTTC
TRBD1 TRBJ2-7 TRBV6-6 - CASRDRGPYEQYF TGTGCCAGCCGGGACAGGGGGCCGTACGAGCAGTACTTC
TRBD1 TRBJ1-4 TRBV5-1 - CASSSGQGAWLANEKLFF TGCGCCAGCAGCTCGGGACAGGGGGCTTGGTTAGCTAATGAAAAACTGTTTTTT
- TRBJ2-5 TRBV19 - CASSAGLVRETQYF TGTGCCAGTAGTGCAGGGCTCGTACGAGAGACCCAGTACTTC
- TRBJ2-3 TRBV5-5 - CASSLIEDTQYF TGTGCCAGCAGCTTGATCGAGGATACGCAGTATTTT
- TRBJ2-2 TRBV29-1 - CSATKTGSVGELFF TGCAGCGCAACGAAAACAGGAAGTGTGGGGGAGCTGTTTTTT
TRBD1 TRBJ2-2 TRBV7-3 - CASGRTGGTTGELFF TGTGCCAGCGGCCGGACAGGGGGTACCACCGGGGAGCTGTTTTTT
TRBD2 TRBJ2-3 TRBV19 once CASSSRGLAGDTDTQYF TGTGCCAGTAGTTCCCGAGGACTAGCGGGGGACACAGATACGCAGTATTTT
- TRBJ1-5 TRBV6-6 - CASSYGTDYSNQPQHF TGTGCCAGCAGTTACGGAACAGACTATAGCAATCAGCCCCAGCATTTT
TRBD1 TRBJ2-4 TRBV5-6 - CASSRGTVTNIQYF TGTGCCAGCAGCCGAGGGACAGTTACAAACATTCAGTACTTC
TRBD1 TRBJ1-2 TRBV2 - CASSESDRAYGYTF TGTGCCAGCAGTGAATCCGACAGGGCCTATGGCTACACCTTC
TRBD2 TRBJ2-2 TRBV7-7 - CASSPSPSGVTGELFF TGTGCCAGCAGCCCCTCGCCGAGCGGGGTCACCGGGGAGCTGTTTTTT
TRBD1 TRBJ1-2 TRBV9 - CASSVAPTGGSYGYTF TGTGCCAGCAGCGTAGCTCCGACAGGGGGTAGCTATGGCTACACCTTC
TRBD2 TRBJ2-3 TRBV28 - CASTREGVDTQYF TGTGCCAGCACTCGGGAGGGGGTAGATACGCAGTATTTT
TRBD1 TRBJ1-1 TRBV6-5 - CASSDRATTEAFF TGTGCCAGCAGCGACAGGGCAACCACTGAAGCTTTCTTT
- TRBJ2-3 TRBV7-9 - CASSLEASLTDTQYF TGTGCCAGCAGCTTAGAAGCTTCCCTTACAGATACGCAGTATTTT
TRBD2 TRBJ2-1 TRBV10-2 - CASVSGRARNEQFF TGCGCCAGCGTTAGCGGGAGGGCAAGGAATGAGCAGTTCTTC
- TRBJ2-5 TRBV7-3 - CASSLNSGPQETQYF TGTGCCAGCAGCTTAAACAGCGGACCACAAGAGACCCAGTACTTC
- TRBJ2-5 TRBV5-1 - CASSSGGTPSGETQYF TGCGCCAGCAGCTCTGGCGGGACGCCGTCCGGAGAGACCCAGTACTTC
- TRBJ1-3 TRBV6-1 - CASSESRQSIYTIYF TGTGCCAGCAGTGAATCGAGACAGTCAATATACACCATATATTTT
- TRBJ2-3 TRBV15 few CATSSMAPDTQYF TGTGCCACCAGCAGCATGGCCCCAGATACGCAGTATTTT
- TRBJ1-5 TRBV2 few CASGAMDNQPQHF TGTGCCAGTGGGGCCATGGACAATCAGCCCCAGCATTTT
TRBD1 TRBJ1-1 TRBV11-2 - CASSKGTGDNTEAFF TGTGCCAGCAGCAAAGGGACAGGGGATAACACTGAAGCTTTCTTT
TRBD1 TRBJ1-1 TRBV14 - CASRRTGSATEAFF TGTGCCAGCAGACGGACAGGGAGTGCCACTGAAGCTTTCTTT
- TRBJ2-3 TRBV5-1 - CASTQGLVTDTQYF TGCGCCAGCACCCAGGGCTTGGTCACAGATACGCAGTATTTT
- TRBJ1-1 TRBV10-2 - CASTRLSETGTEAFF TGCGCCAGCACCCGGTTGTCCGAAACGGGCACTGAAGCTTTCTTT
TRBD1 TRBJ2-7 TRBV7-2 - CASSSGGVEQYF TGTGCCAGCAGCTCAGGGGGTGTAGAGCAGTACTTC
- TRBJ1-5 TRBV19 - CASSSPGQFSNQPQHF TGTGCCAGTAGTTCCCCCGGACAGTTTAGCAATCAGCCCCAGCATTTT